The rows below give T cell receptor beta chains drawn from one sample of a study of shared clonotypes between healthy human individuals. Data came from immunoSEQ multiplex PCR; TCRdb stores just in-frame clones and leaves some out. The table lists hundreds of thousands of clones, approximately 79% of them singletons. What was sequenced was memory CD4+ T cells sorted from blood. The receptors originated from a woman younger than 45 in good health. The CDR3 runs from the conserved cysteine through the conserved F or W. The D gene is left open where the match is weak. Size tells how often a clone was seen (once, few, many) or the class of an expanded clone, and some rows leave it out.

d_call: .
j_call: TRBJ1-2
v_call: TRBV28
clone_size: .
cdr3_nt: TGTGCCAGCAGTTCCCCCCGGGGGGGGTACTATGGCTACACCTTC
cdr3_aa: CASSSPRGGYYGYTF

d_call: TRBD2
j_call: TRBJ2-5
v_call: TRBV5-1
clone_size: .
cdr3_nt: TGCGCCAGCAGCTGGACTAGCGGGCCCCAGGAGACCCAGTACTTC
cdr3_aa: CASSWTSGPQETQYF

d_call: .
j_call: TRBJ1-4
v_call: TRBV7-9
clone_size: .
cdr3_nt: TGTGCCAGCAGCGTGTACGAAAAACTGTTTTTT
cdr3_aa: CASSVYEKLFF

d_call: .
j_call: TRBJ2-6
v_call: TRBV28
clone_size: .
cdr3_nt: TGTGCCAGCACGCCCCCTTATGGGGGCTCTGGGGCCAACGTCCTGACTTTC
cdr3_aa: CASTPPYGGSGANVLTF

d_call: .
j_call: TRBJ1-1
v_call: TRBV10-3
clone_size: .
cdr3_nt: TGTGCCATCAGTGAGTCCAGCTGGAGGGGAGACACTGAAGCTTTCTTT
cdr3_aa: CAISESSWRGDTEAFF

d_call: TRBD2
j_call: TRBJ2-2
v_call: TRBV11-3
clone_size: .
cdr3_nt: TGTGCCAGCAGCTTAACGGGAGGAAGTACCGGGGAGCTGTTTTTT
cdr3_aa: CASSLTGGSTGELFF

d_call: .
j_call: TRBJ1-1
v_call: TRBV11-3
clone_size: .
cdr3_nt: TGTGCCAGCAGCACGACAGGCACTGAAGCTTTCTTT
cdr3_aa: CASSTTGTEAFF

d_call: .
j_call: TRBJ1-5
v_call: TRBV7-2
clone_size: .
cdr3_nt: TGTGCCAGCAGCTTAGTCTTGGCGGGTCAGCCCCAGCATTTT
cdr3_aa: CASSLVLAGQPQHF

d_call: .
j_call: TRBJ2-7
v_call: TRBV27
clone_size: .
cdr3_nt: TGTGCCAGCAGTTTAATGACCGGCTACGAGCAGTACTTC
cdr3_aa: CASSLMTGYEQYF

d_call: TRBD1
j_call: TRBJ2-7
v_call: TRBV10-3
clone_size: once
cdr3_nt: TGTGCCAGCCAATGGACAGGGCGCCACGAGCAGTACTTC
cdr3_aa: CASQWTGRHEQYF

d_call: TRBD2
j_call: TRBJ2-3
v_call: TRBV19
clone_size: once
cdr3_nt: TGTGCCAGTATAAGGACTAGCGGGAGCACCACAGATACGCAGTATTTT
cdr3_aa: CASIRTSGSTTDTQYF

d_call: TRBD1
j_call: TRBJ1-2
v_call: TRBV7-9
clone_size: .
cdr3_nt: TGTGCCAGCAGCTTAAAGGGGGCAGATGGCTACACCTTC
cdr3_aa: CASSLKGADGYTF

d_call: TRBD1
j_call: TRBJ1-2
v_call: TRBV25-1
clone_size: .
cdr3_nt: TGTGCCAGCAGTGAGGACAGGTCCTTCGATCCTCAGAGGCGTGGCTACACCTTC
cdr3_aa: CASSEDRSFDPQRRGYTF

d_call: .
j_call: TRBJ2-5
v_call: TRBV5-1
clone_size: .
cdr3_nt: TGCGCCAGCAGCTTCAACAACCGCGAGACCCAGTACTTC
cdr3_aa: CASSFNNRETQYF

d_call: .
j_call: TRBJ2-7
v_call: TRBV6-1
clone_size: few
cdr3_nt: TGTGCCAGCAGCGGGCACGAGCAGTACTTC
cdr3_aa: CASSGHEQYF

d_call: TRBD1
j_call: TRBJ2-5
v_call: TRBV9
clone_size: .
cdr3_nt: TGTGCCAGCAGCGTACAGGGGGCTTCAGAGACCCAGTACTTC
cdr3_aa: CASSVQGASETQYF

d_call: .
j_call: TRBJ1-4
v_call: TRBV7-2
clone_size: .
cdr3_nt: TGTGCCAGCAGCTCATACAGGGAGGTGGAAAAACTGTTTTTT
cdr3_aa: CASSSYREVEKLFF

d_call: .
j_call: TRBJ1-5
v_call: TRBV7-2
clone_size: many
cdr3_nt: TGTGCCAGCAGCTTTGTGATGGGTAGCAATCAGCCCCAGCATTTT
cdr3_aa: CASSFVMGSNQPQHF

d_call: .
j_call: TRBJ2-7
v_call: TRBV28
clone_size: .
cdr3_nt: TGTGCCAGCAGTACGAACTACGAGCAGTACTTC
cdr3_aa: CASSTNYEQYF

d_call: TRBD2
j_call: TRBJ2-1
v_call: TRBV29-1
clone_size: .
cdr3_nt: TGCAGCGTTGCACGGGAGGCGGGGAATGAGCAGTTCTTC
cdr3_aa: CSVAREAGNEQFF

d_call: TRBD2
j_call: TRBJ2-3
v_call: TRBV7-9
clone_size: .
cdr3_nt: TGTGCCAGCAGCTTCGGGGGGGCCACAGATACGCAGTATTTT
cdr3_aa: CASSFGGATDTQYF

d_call: .
j_call: TRBJ2-7
v_call: TRBV14
clone_size: many
cdr3_nt: TGTGCCAGCAGCGGGAGGACCTTTGGCGAGCAGTACTTC
cdr3_aa: CASSGRTFGEQYF

d_call: TRBD2
j_call: TRBJ2-7
v_call: TRBV5-1
clone_size: .
cdr3_nt: TGCGCCAGCAGCCAATCACTAGCGTCCGCAGGGGAGCAGTACTTC
cdr3_aa: CASSQSLASAGEQYF

d_call: .
j_call: TRBJ1-1
v_call: TRBV28
clone_size: .
cdr3_nt: TGTGCCAGCAATGCAGGGTCCGTGGTGGGTGAAGCTTTCTTT
cdr3_aa: CASNAGSVVGEAFF

d_call: TRBD2
j_call: TRBJ2-7
v_call: TRBV18
clone_size: .
cdr3_nt: TGTGCCAGCTCACCACTCTCGGGGGGGAAGACCTACGAGCAGTACTTC
cdr3_aa: CASSPLSGGKTYEQYF

d_call: .
j_call: TRBJ2-5
v_call: TRBV11-2
clone_size: .
cdr3_nt: TGTGCCAGCAGCCAAGGGGTGAAAGAGACCCAGTACTTC
cdr3_aa: CASSQGVKETQYF

d_call: .
j_call: TRBJ2-2
v_call: TRBV9
clone_size: .
cdr3_nt: TGTGCCAGCAGCGCGAGGTTTGTGAGCGGGGAGCTGTTTTTT
cdr3_aa: CASSARFVSGELFF

d_call: TRBD1
j_call: TRBJ1-5
v_call: TRBV2
clone_size: many
cdr3_nt: TGTGCCAGCAGTGAAAGGGGACAGGGAGGGCCCCAGCATTTT
cdr3_aa: CASSERGQGGPQHF

d_call: TRBD2
j_call: TRBJ2-7
v_call: TRBV4-2
clone_size: .
cdr3_nt: TGTGCCAGCAGCCAAGTGGGCGGGAGGGCCTCGTACGAGCAGTACTTC
cdr3_aa: CASSQVGGRASYEQYF

d_call: .
j_call: TRBJ2-2
v_call: TRBV30
clone_size: once
cdr3_nt: TGTGCCTGGAAGGGCCCAGGGACCTGGGACACCGGGGAGCTGTTTTTT
cdr3_aa: CAWKGPGTWDTGELFF

d_call: .
j_call: TRBJ2-2
v_call: TRBV5-1
clone_size: few
cdr3_nt: TGCGCCAGCAGCCACGGGACAGCGGGCGGGGAGCTGTTTTTT
cdr3_aa: CASSHGTAGGELFF

d_call: .
j_call: TRBJ2-4
v_call: TRBV6-6
clone_size: .
cdr3_nt: TGTGCCAGCAGTGAGCAGGGTTACATTCAGTACTTC
cdr3_aa: CASSEQGYIQYF

d_call: .
j_call: TRBJ2-3
v_call: TRBV2
clone_size: .
cdr3_nt: TGTGCCAGCACCGAGACTTCGCACATAAGCACAGATACGCAGTATTTT
cdr3_aa: CASTETSHISTDTQYF

d_call: TRBD1
j_call: TRBJ1-2
v_call: TRBV28
clone_size: many
cdr3_nt: TGTGCCAGCAGTTTAGGTGGGCTTCAGGGGGCTTATGGCTACACCTTC
cdr3_aa: CASSLGGLQGAYGYTF

d_call: .
j_call: TRBJ1-2
v_call: TRBV15
clone_size: .
cdr3_nt: TGTGCCACCAGCAGTGATCGGGGTCGCTATGGCTACACCTTC
cdr3_aa: CATSSDRGRYGYTF

d_call: .
j_call: TRBJ2-2
v_call: TRBV11-3
clone_size: .
cdr3_nt: TGTGCCAGCAGCTTTGGGGGAGTGGCCGGGGAGCTGTTTTTT
cdr3_aa: CASSFGGVAGELFF

d_call: .
j_call: TRBJ2-5
v_call: TRBV7-2
clone_size: many
cdr3_nt: TGTGCCAGCAGCTCCGGGGAGACCCAGTACTTC
cdr3_aa: CASSSGETQYF

d_call: .
j_call: TRBJ1-1
v_call: TRBV2
clone_size: .
cdr3_nt: TGTGCCAGGCGGGGACCGACTGAGAACACTGAAGCTTTCTTT
cdr3_aa: CARRGPTENTEAFF

d_call: .
j_call: TRBJ1-1
v_call: TRBV5-1
clone_size: few
cdr3_nt: TGCGCCAGCAGCTTGGCGGGGTGGGACACTGAAGCTTTCTTT
cdr3_aa: CASSLAGWDTEAFF

d_call: .
j_call: TRBJ2-2
v_call: TRBV7-3
clone_size: .
cdr3_nt: TGTGCCAGCAGCTTAGAGGCAGGGGTTAACACCGGGGAGCTGTTTTTT
cdr3_aa: CASSLEAGVNTGELFF

d_call: .
j_call: TRBJ2-7
v_call: TRBV2
clone_size: medium-sized
cdr3_nt: TGTGCCAGCAGTGAAGCGGGCGGACAATACGAGCAGTACTTC
cdr3_aa: CASSEAGGQYEQYF

d_call: .
j_call: TRBJ1-2
v_call: TRBV30
clone_size: .
cdr3_nt: TGTGCCTGGAGTGAGGTGGGCTATGGCTACACCTTC
cdr3_aa: CAWSEVGYGYTF

d_call: TRBD1
j_call: TRBJ1-5
v_call: TRBV7-9
clone_size: .
cdr3_nt: TGTGCCAGCAGCTTAGGACAGGGTGGTAGCAATCAGCCCCAGCATTTT
cdr3_aa: CASSLGQGGSNQPQHF

d_call: TRBD2
j_call: TRBJ2-3
v_call: TRBV19
clone_size: .
cdr3_nt: TGTGCCAGTAGTTCGTCTAGCGGGGGCACAGATACGCAGTATTTT
cdr3_aa: CASSSSSGGTDTQYF

d_call: .
j_call: TRBJ2-7
v_call: TRBV28
clone_size: .
cdr3_nt: TGTGCCAGCAGTTTATGGGGAGAGACCTACGAGCAGTACTTC
cdr3_aa: CASSLWGETYEQYF

d_call: .
j_call: TRBJ1-5
v_call: TRBV18
clone_size: many
cdr3_nt: TGTGCCAGCTCATCAACGGGGGCAAATCAGCCCCAGCATTTT
cdr3_aa: CASSSTGANQPQHF